This record covers a single TCR beta chain. This sample includes further DNA sequences coding for the same CDR3. With 60 Vbeta and 13 Jbeta primers, the PCR was carried out. Method: immunoSEQ multiplex PCR; TCRdb's copy keeps in-frame clones and lacks some. The sample has 250,000 to 350,000 clones, roughly 85% seen once. The ends were cut back, 1 base at V and 1 base at J, with 3 bases in the middle. CDR3 length: 13 amino acids. Germline V gene sequence: CDR1 KGHSH, CDR2 LQKENI. This specimen belongs to a study of cytomegalovirus exposure and HLA in healthy donors. Sequenced sample: PBMCs. This TCR was recovered from a man aged 35 to 55 in good health and CMV-seropositive. The chain links TRBV18 to TRBJ2-3, with D uncertain. CDR3 DNA: TGTGCCAGCTCACCACGAGGCACAGATACGCAGTATTTT. Translated: CASSPRGTDTQYF.